The T cell receptor beta chain described here comes from a study of technical replicates of blood from a few donors. Assay: immunoSEQ multiplex PCR; the TCRdb copy retains only in-frame clones and omits some. The repertoire has tens of thousands of clones, around 94% of them found once; the top ten carry over 0.2%. V was clipped by 6 bases and J by 3 bases; unmatched bases: 8. Germline V gives CDR1 SNHLY, CDR2 FYNNEI. The CDR3 spans 15 residues. Only one count was recorded for this clone. The receptor was derived from a human donor in good health. The material sequenced was T cells isolated from PBMCs. This chain connects TRBV2 to TRBJ2-5; 9 bases fit TRBD2. CDR3 DNA sequence: TGTGCCAGCAGCAAGGGGGCTAGCGGGGAAGAGACCCAGTACTTC. Translation gives CASSKGASGEETQYF.